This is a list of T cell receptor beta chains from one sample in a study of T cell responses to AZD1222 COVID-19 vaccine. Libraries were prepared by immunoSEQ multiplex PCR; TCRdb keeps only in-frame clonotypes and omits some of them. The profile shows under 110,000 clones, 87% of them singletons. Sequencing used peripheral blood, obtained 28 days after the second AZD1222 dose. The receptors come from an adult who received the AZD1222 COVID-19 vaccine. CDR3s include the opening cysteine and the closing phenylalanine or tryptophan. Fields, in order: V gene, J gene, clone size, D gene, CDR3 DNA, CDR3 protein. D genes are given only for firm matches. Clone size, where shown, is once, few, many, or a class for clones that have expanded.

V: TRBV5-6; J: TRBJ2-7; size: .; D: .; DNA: TGTGCCAGCAGCTCGCGGGGCTTAACTCAGTACTTC; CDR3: CASSSRGLTQYF
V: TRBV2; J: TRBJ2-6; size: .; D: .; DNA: TGTGCCAGCAGGGGAGGGACAGGACAACCTGGCTCTGGGGCCAACGTCCTGACTTTC; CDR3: CASRGGTGQPGSGANVLTF
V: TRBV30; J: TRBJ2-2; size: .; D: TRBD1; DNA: TGTGCCTGGAGAAGGGACAGGGGGCGTCCGAACACCGGGGAGCTGTTTTTT; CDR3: CAWRRDRGRPNTGELFF
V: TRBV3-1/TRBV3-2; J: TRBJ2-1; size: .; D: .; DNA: TGTGCCAGCAGCCAAGGGGGAAGGATTTCGGATGAGCAGTTCTTC; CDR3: CASSQGGRISDEQFF
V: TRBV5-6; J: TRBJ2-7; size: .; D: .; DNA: TGTGCCAGCAGAGGGGGCTCCTACGAGCAGTACTTC; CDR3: CASRGGSYEQYF
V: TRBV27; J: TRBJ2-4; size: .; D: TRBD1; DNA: TGTGCCAGCAGTTTATCGGACAGGGGGGCGAAAAACATTCAGTACTTC; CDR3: CASSLSDRGAKNIQYF
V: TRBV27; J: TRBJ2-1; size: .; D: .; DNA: TGTGCCAGATTTCGGGCGTACAATGAGCAGTTCTTC; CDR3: CARFRAYNEQFF
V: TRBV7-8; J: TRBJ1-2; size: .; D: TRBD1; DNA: TGTGCCAGCAGCTTTCCGACAGGGGGAGACTATGGCTACACCTTC; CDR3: CASSFPTGGDYGYTF
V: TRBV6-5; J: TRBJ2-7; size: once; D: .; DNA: TGTGCCAGCAGTTCCCCCGGGACGGCAGGCTCCTACGAGCAGTACTTC; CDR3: CASSSPGTAGSYEQYF
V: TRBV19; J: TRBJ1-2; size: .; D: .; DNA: TGTGCCAGTAGCTCGGAGGGATACTATGGCTACACCTTC; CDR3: CASSSEGYYGYTF
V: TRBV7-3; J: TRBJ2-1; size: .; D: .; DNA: TGTGCCAGCAGCTTGGGTGGTCCAGAGAGGTTCTTC; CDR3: CASSLGGPERFF
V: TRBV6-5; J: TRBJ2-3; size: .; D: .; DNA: TGTGCCAGCAGGATGACGGGGGCTAGCACAGATACGCAGTATTTT; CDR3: CASRMTGASTDTQYF
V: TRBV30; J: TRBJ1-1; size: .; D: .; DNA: TGTGCCTGGAGCAAAAGAAGAGAGGGCACTGAAGCTTTCTTT; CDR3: CAWSKRREGTEAFF
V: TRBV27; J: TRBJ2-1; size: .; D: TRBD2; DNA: TGTGCCAGCAGTGGACCACTAGCGGGAGTTGAGCAGTTCTTC; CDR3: CASSGPLAGVEQFF
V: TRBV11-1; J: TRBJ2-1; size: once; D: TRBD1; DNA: TGTGCCAGCAGCTTAGGAGGGGGCGAGTACAATGAGCAGTTCTTC; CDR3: CASSLGGGEYNEQFF
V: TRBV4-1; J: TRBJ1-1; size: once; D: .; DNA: TGCGCCAGCAGCCAAAGGGAATACACTGAAGCTTTCTTT; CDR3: CASSQREYTEAFF
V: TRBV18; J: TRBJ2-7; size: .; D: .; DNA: TGTGCCAGCTCACCTTTAGGGCTCTCCTACGAGCAGTACTTC; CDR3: CASSPLGLSYEQYF
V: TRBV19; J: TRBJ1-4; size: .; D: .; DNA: TGTGCCAGTAGTGTTTACTTGGCCGAGAATGAAAAACTGTTTTTT; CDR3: CASSVYLAENEKLFF
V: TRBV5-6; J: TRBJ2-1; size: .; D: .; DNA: TGTGCCAGCAGACCAGCCACTAGTTATTGGCAGTTCTTC; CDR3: CASRPATSYWQFF
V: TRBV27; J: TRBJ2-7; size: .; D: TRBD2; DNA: TGTGCCAGCAGTTTTGGAGCGGGGATTGCCTACGAGCAGTACTTC; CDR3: CASSFGAGIAYEQYF
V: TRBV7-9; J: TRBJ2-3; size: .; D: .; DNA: TGTGCCAGCAGCTTTGGGGATCCCACAGATACGCAGTATTTT; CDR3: CASSFGDPTDTQYF
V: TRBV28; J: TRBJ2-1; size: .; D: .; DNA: TGTGCCAGCAGTCCGCGGGGCAGGGGGATCTACAATGAGCAGTTCTTC; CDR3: CASSPRGRGIYNEQFF
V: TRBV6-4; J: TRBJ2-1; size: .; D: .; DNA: TGTGCCAGCAGTGTCGAACAGGGTTTGAATGAGCAGTTCTTC; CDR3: CASSVEQGLNEQFF
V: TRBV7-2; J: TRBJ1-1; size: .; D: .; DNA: TGTGCCAGCAGCCCCGCACTGTTAACTGAAGCTTTCTTT; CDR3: CASSPALLTEAFF
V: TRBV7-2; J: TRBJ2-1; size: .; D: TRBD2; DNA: TGTGCCAGCAGCTCGAGGACTAGCGGGGGGTCCTACAATGAGCAGTTCTTC; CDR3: CASSSRTSGGSYNEQFF
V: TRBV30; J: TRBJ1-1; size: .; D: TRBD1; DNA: TGTGCCTGGGGGACAGGAAACACTGAAGCTTTCTTT; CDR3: CAWGTGNTEAFF
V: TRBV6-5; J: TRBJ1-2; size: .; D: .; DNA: TGTGCCAGCAGTTACTCACTAGACAACCCTAACTATGGCTACACCTTC; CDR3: CASSYSLDNPNYGYTF
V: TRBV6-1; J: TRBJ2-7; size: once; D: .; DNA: TGTGCCAGCAGTGAGGGGCAGTTCCACGAGCAGTACTTC; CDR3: CASSEGQFHEQYF